Following are 16 T cell receptor beta chains from one sample sequenced in a study of blood T cell repertoires in COVID-19. Assay used: immunoSEQ multiplex PCR; TCRdb lists only in-frame clones, some missing. The table shows about 300,000 clones, with approximately 87% occurring only once. Sequences were obtained from peripheral blood. All receptors come from a woman aged 40 to 50 who had recovered from COVID-19.

The chain is built from TRBV2 and TRBJ1-2; D is possibly TRBD1 (6 bases). Trimming left V 2 bases short and J 4 bases short, with 11 bases between. CDR3 length: 14 amino acids. Germline assignment: CDR1 SNHLY and CDR2 FYNNEI. The DNA of the CDR3 is TGTGCCAGCAGTGAATGGGGGCCTATCTATGGCTACACCTTC. It translates to CASSEWGPIYGYTF.

The rearrangement joins TRBV5-4 to TRBJ2-1; no firm D call. Looked up from germline, CDR1 is SGHNT and CDR2 is YYREEE (reference sequence). This CDR3 spans 14 amino acids. The V end lost 0 bases, the J end lost 0 bases, and 4 bases lay between the germline ends. CDR3 bases: TGTGCCAGCAGCTTGGATAGCTCCTACAATGAGCAGTTCTTC. It encodes CASSLDSSYNEQFF.

The rearrangement joins TRBV7-2 to TRBJ2-7; 8 bases are shared with TRBD1. This CDR3 is 15 amino acids long. The V segment lost 5 bases and the J segment 2 bases; nucleotides outside the gene matches: 8. Germline CDR1 SGHTA, CDR2 FQGNSA. The CDR3 loop is CASSPRTGKTYEQYF. The DNA of the CDR3 is TGTGCCAGCAGCCCGAGGACAGGGAAAACCTACGAGCAGTACTTC.

The chain has TRBV2 and TRBJ2-1; the D gene is possibly TRBD1 (6 bases). The V end was cut by 6 bases, the J end by 2 bases, with 20 bases between. The CDR3 has 17 residues. Looked up from germline, CDR1 is SNHLY and CDR2 is FYNNEI. DNA for the CDR3: TGTGCCAGCAGCGCTCCTTTGGGGGCCTCTCCCTACAATGAGCAGTTCTTC. It codes for CASSAPLGASPYNEQFF. The full variable domain, in which reference TRBV2 and TRBJ2-1 provide the parts outside the CDR3, is EPEVTQTPSHQVTQMGQEVILRCVPISNHLYFYWYRQILGQKVEFLVSFYNNEISEKSEIFDDQFSVERPDGSNFTLKIRSTKLEDSAMYFCASSAPLGASPYNEQFFGPGTRLTVL.

The chain joins TRBV25-1 to TRBJ2-1; D perhaps matches TRBD2 (5 bases). This CDR3 has 13 residues. CDR1 is MGHDK, CDR2 SYGVNS, per germline. Deletions cut 1 base from V and 9 bases from J, with 10 bases between. The CDR3, as DNA: TGTGCCAGCAGTGAATGGGCGGGCGGTGAGCAGTTCTTC. This encodes CASSEWAGGEQFF.

V usage is TRBV2 and J usage is TRBJ2-7; 8 positions agree with TRBD2. The CDR3 extends over 15 amino acids. V was pared by 8 bases and J by 7 bases, with 16 bases of the junction left unmatched. The V gene's germline CDR1 is SNHLY and CDR2 FYNNEI. CDR3 nucleotide sequence: TGTGCCAGCCGCCCGAGGAGCGGGGGCCCCCAAGAGCAGTACTTC. Translated: CASRPRSGGPQEQYF.

The V and J genes are TRBV12-3 or TRBV12-4 and TRBJ1-1; D unresolved. This CDR3 spans 13 amino acids. Trimming stripped 0 bases from V and 1 base from J, with 3 bases between. The CDR3 sequence is CASSLAQNTEAFF. The CDR3, as DNA: TGTGCCAGCAGTTTAGCCCAGAACACTGAAGCTTTCTTT.

V and J are TRBV29-1 and TRBJ2-3; D unresolved. CDR1 and CDR2 from the germline V gene are SQVTM and ANQGSEA. The CDR3 loop spans 12 amino acids. Trimming removed 1 base at V and 2 bases at J, with 4 bases between. The CDR3 DNA reads as TGCAGCGTTGAAGTCTACACAGATACGCAGTATTTT. Amino acid sequence: CSVEVYTDTQYF.

This rearrangement joins TRBV29-1 to TRBJ1-6; perhaps TRBD1 as D (5 bases). V gave up 4 bases and J gave up 7 bases, with 14 bases separating them. Germline loops: CDR1 SQVTM, CDR2 ANQGSEA. The CDR3 spans 14 residues. This chain's CDR3 is CSVGEGARNSPLHF. CDR3 nucleotides: TGCAGCGTTGGAGAAGGGGCGCGGAATTCACCCCTCCACTTT.

This clone was recorded once. This chain joins TRBV30 and TRBJ2-3; TRBD2 matches 7 bases. Germline-derived CDR1 and CDR2 are GTSNPN and SVGIG (reference sequence). With 4 bases clipped from V and 1 base from J, the junction kept 5 bases outside the gene matches. The CDR3 runs 14 residues. For the CDR3, the DNA is TGTGCCTGGACGGCGGGGGTGGGCACAGATACGCAGTATTTT. Amino acids: CAWTAGVGTDTQYF.

The V and J genes are TRBV30 and TRBJ2-3, with D maybe TRBD1 (5 bases). Germline V CDR1 and CDR2: GTSNPN, SVGIG (reference sequence). Trimming pared 0 bases from V and 4 bases from J, leaving 11 bases between. This CDR3 is built from 14 residues. DNA for the CDR3: TGTGCCTGGAGTGTCGGCAGGGTATCAGATACGCAGTATTTT. Encoded protein: CAWSVGRVSDTQYF.

The rearrangement links TRBV14 to TRBJ2-1; TRBD2 matches at 9 bases. V lost 4 bases and J lost 6; bases outside the gene matches: 10. The CDR3 sequence is 16 residues long. Germline loops: CDR1 SGHDN, CDR2 FVKESK. Here the CDR3 DNA reads TGTGCCAGCAGCCTGTCACTAGCGGGCAGGGGCAATGAGCAGTTCTTC. Its translation: CASSLSLAGRGNEQFF.

The rearrangement uses TRBV7-8 and TRBJ1-4; the D is unclear. Per germline, CDR1 SGHVS and CDR2 FQNEAQ. Between the trimmed V and J ends, which lost 5 bases and 0 bases, there was a span of 13 bases. This CDR3 is built from 16 residues. The CDR3 is CASSRDGGATNEKLFF. As DNA, the CDR3 is TGTGCCAGCAGCCGAGATGGAGGAGCAACTAATGAAAAACTGTTTTTT.

CDR3 DNA sequence: TGTGCCAGCAGCCTCAGGGGGCGGGGAAGCTATGGCTACACCTTC. This encodes CASSLRGRGSYGYTF. The V gene is TRBV7-8, the J gene TRBJ1-2; 8 bases align to TRBD1. The CDR3 is 15 amino acids. The V segment lost 5 bases and the J segment 4 bases; nucleotides outside the gene matches: 9. Germline-derived CDR1 and CDR2 are SGHVS and FQNEAQ.

The gene calls are TRBV2 and TRBJ2-1; D possibly corresponds to TRBD1 (5 bases). Germline V gene sequence: CDR1 SNHLY, CDR2 FYNNEI. V lost 5 bases to trimming and J lost 5 bases, with 7 bases between them. The CDR3 sequence is 12 residues long. The CDR3 DNA is TGTGCCAGCAGTTTACAGGACAATGAGCAGTTCTTC. This sequence encodes CASSLQDNEQFF.

V and J are TRBV24-1 and TRBJ2-2; possibly TRBD1 for D (7 bases). The CDR3 is 18 amino acids. V dropped 1 base and J dropped 4 bases, with 18 bases sitting between them. Germline V gene sequence: CDR1 KGHDR, CDR2 SFDVKD. Written as DNA, the CDR3 is TGTGCCACCAGTGATTTTTGGTTTTGGCAGGGGGGCACCGGGGAGCTGTTTTTT. Its translation is CATSDFWFWQGGTGELFF.